This T cell receptor (beta chain) was observed in a study of T cells in Graves' hyperthyroidism and ophthalmopathy. The investigators amplified TCR beta CDR3 regions from RNA transcripts. TCR CDR3 regions were first amplified by RT-PCR with HTBI primers. TCRdb reprocessed the multiplex PCR reads via MiXCR and lists one record per CDR3 protein. The sample includes about 500,000 distinct CDR3 sequences, 40% to 55% of them seen just once. There are 13 residues in the CDR3. Trimming removed 4 bases from V and 2 bases from J; junction bases left unmatched: 1. CDR1 is DFQATT and CDR2 is SNEGSKA in the germline V gene (reference sequence). Lactation, pregnancy, other autoimmune disease or uncontrolled infection excluded patients.

The source of this sequence is an adult woman with Graves' disease, either hyperthyroidism or ophthalmopathy (not recorded which). The V gene is TRBV20-1, the J gene TRBJ2-2; 7 bases agree with TRBD1. The specimen sequenced was peripheral blood or thyroid tissue (not recorded which). DNA of the CDR3: TGCAGTGCTAACAGGGGAAACACCGGGGAGCTGTTTTTT. Translation gives CSANRGNTGELFF.